Sequencing of this T cell receptor beta chain was carried out in a study of cytomegalovirus exposure and HLA in healthy donors. A word on this clone: Antigen: not known.

Amplification used 60 Vbeta primers and 13 Jbeta primers. Some clones are missing from TCRdb's copy, which holds only in-frame ones; the method was immunoSEQ multiplex PCR. The table shows over 150,000 clones, with approximately 79% occurring only once. General observations from the study: Using the classifier, cytomegalovirus status was reportedly diagnosed with high specificity and sensitivity. The authors judged a highly shared variant cluster likely a sequencing artifact.

Losses at the gene ends were 4 bases for V and 1 base for J; bases not matched to a gene: 6. The germline CDR1 and CDR2 sequences are MNHNS and SASEGT. This CDR3 contains 15 residues. The receptor was isolated from a man aged 55 to 70 in good health and CMV-seronegative. Sequenced material: PBMCs. J is TRBJ1-1 and V is TRBV6-1; TRBD1 agrees at 7 bases. CDR3 region: CASSAWDSPNTEAFF. CDR3 in DNA: TGTGCCAGCAGTGCCTGGGACAGCCCGAACACTGAAGCTTTCTTT.